These 31 T cell receptor beta chains were all obtained from the same sample, sequenced in a study of blood T cells in healthy people across ages. Primers used in a second PCR of roughly 6 to 11 cycles were a sample-barcoded 5' primer and a J-beta primer mix. Each CDR3 protein gets one entry after TCRdb re-called the 5' RACE reads with MiXCR. The sample contains about 320,000 distinct CDR3 sequences, roughly 26% of which appear only once. Sequenced input: blood. These receptors originate from an older woman in good health.

The V and J genes are TRBV20-1 and TRBJ2-7, with D maybe TRBD1 (6 bases). Germline assignment: CDR1 DFQATT and CDR2 SNEGSKA (reference sequence). The V end was cut by 5 bases, the J end by 2 bases, with 13 bases between. This CDR3 spans 13 amino acids. The CDR3 loop reads CSAFTGQTYEQYF. DNA of the CDR3: TGCAGTGCTTTTACCGGACAGACCTACGAGCAGTACTTC.

The chain carries TRBV24-1 and TRBJ2-3; D is unresolved. This CDR3 has 15 amino acids. CDR1 KGHDR and CDR2 SFDVKD come from the germline V gene. V was pared by 0 bases and J by 2 bases, with 8 bases between. The CDR3 protein is CATSDLTSDTDTQYF. DNA of the CDR3: TGTGCCACCAGTGATTTGACGAGTGACACAGATACGCAGTATTTT.

This clonotype has more than one count but fewer than ten. V gene TRBV6-6 combines with J gene TRBJ2-7, with 7 bases that match TRBD1. CDR3 length equals 16 residues. The J segment lost 4 bases and the V segment lost 4 bases, leaving 13 bases of the junction unmatched. CDR1 is MNHNY and CDR2 is SVGAGI in the germline V gene (reference sequence). CDR3 nucleotides: TGTGCCAGCAGTTCCCCAAACCGGGACAGAGTTTACGAGCAGTACTTC. This codes for CASSSPNRDRVYEQYF.

The V call is TRBV4-2, the J call TRBJ2-2, with TRBD1 matching over 8 bases. In germline, CDR1 is LGHNA, CDR2 YNFKEQ. This CDR3 spans 14 amino acids. The V and J ends lost 2 bases and 7 bases, in that order; junction bases with no gene match: 3. This chain's CDR3 is CASSQQGQDGELFF. The CDR3 DNA reads as TGTGCCAGCAGCCAACAGGGACAGGACGGGGAGCTGTTTTTT.

This clonotype was counted a few times. This chain links TRBV20-1 with TRBJ2-7; TRBD1 might be the D (9 bases). The V and J ends lost 6 bases and 7 bases respectively, with 22 bases between them. Per germline, CDR1 DFQATT and CDR2 SNEGSKA (reference sequence). The CDR3 covers 14 residues. The CDR3 coding sequence is TGCAGTGCCGCGCCCGGGACAGGGACTAGGGAGCAGTACTTC. It yields the protein CSAAPGTGTREQYF.

In regard to this clonotype: The germline gene is not matched at one end of the junction; a read error may be the cause. The chain couples TRBV6-2 or TRBV6-3 to TRBJ1-3, with no clear D. The CDR3 has 15 residues. Germline V CDR1 and CDR2: MNHEY, SVGEGT. The CDR3 DNA sequence: TGTGTCAGCAGCGACACCCGGACTTCTGGAAACACCATATATTTT. It yields the protein CVSSDTRTSGNTIYF.

CDR3: CSASEGLETQYF. The DNA for the CDR3 is TGCAGTGCTAGTGAGGGGCTGGAGACCCAGTACTTC. The genes are TRBV20-1 and TRBJ2-5; possibly TRBD1 or TRBD2 for D (5 bases each). Per the germline V gene, CDR1 is DFQATT and CDR2 is SNEGSKA (reference sequence). V lost 3 bases and J 5 bases, leaving 10 bases between the germline ends. The CDR3 contains 12 residues.

This clonotype was counted a few times. V and J are TRBV7-9 and TRBJ1-2; no clear D gene. The length of the CDR3 is 14 residues. The germline gives CDR1 SEHNR, CDR2 FQNEAQ (reference sequence). Trimming left V 0 bases short and J 6 bases short, with 11 bases between. The CDR3 is CASSLALVGDGYTF. CDR3 DNA sequence: TGTGCCAGCAGCTTAGCGCTTGTAGGTGATGGCTACACCTTC.

In its sample, this clonotype was seen once. This chain links TRBV9 with TRBJ2-3; the match to TRBD2 covers 8 bases. Germline V gene data show CDR1 as SGDLS and CDR2 as YYNGEE. The CDR3 contains 16 residues. Trimming cost V 0 bases and J 4 bases; bases outside gene matches: 7. The CDR3 nucleotides read TGTGCCAGCAGCGTAGCAAACGGGAGGGAGTCAGATACGCAGTATTTT. It specifies CASSVANGRESDTQYF. Filled out from reference TRBV9 and TRBJ2-3, the complete variable domain reads DSGVTQTPKHLITATGQRVTLRCSPRSGDLSVYWYQQSLDQGLQFLIQYYNGEERAKGNILERFSAQQFPDLHSELNLSSLELGDSALYFCASSVANGRESDTQYFGPGTRLTVL.

The CDR3 here is CASSPWPYNEQFF. DNA for the CDR3: TGTGCCAGCAGTCCGTGGCCCTACAATGAGCAGTTCTTC. The chain couples TRBV6-2 or TRBV6-3 to TRBJ2-1, with D uncertain. CDR1 and CDR2 from the germline V gene are MNHEY and SVGEGT. The V end was cut by 5 bases, the J end by 2 bases, with 7 bases between. The CDR3 spans 13 residues.

This clonotype was seen once. The chain has TRBV4-1 and TRBJ2-1, with 7 bases aligning to TRBD2. Germline CDR1 reads MGHRA; CDR2 reads YSYEKL. The CDR3 runs 14 residues. V was pared by 0 bases and J by 6 bases, with 2 bases of the junction left unmatched. The CDR3 DNA is TGCGCCAGCAGCCAAGAACCTAGCGGCAATGAGCAGTTCTTC. Protein product: CASSQEPSGNEQFF.

The V call is TRBV12-3 or TRBV12-4, the J call TRBJ2-3, with TRBD2 matching 8 bases. Germline trimming cut 5 bases from V and 3 bases from J; bases unmatched to any gene: 7. The CDR3 spans 15 residues. CDR3 bases: TGTGCCAGCAGTCCCGGGACTAGTCTTACAGATACGCAGTATTTT. Residues: CASSPGTSLTDTQYF.

The chain couples TRBV9 to TRBJ1-4; D call uncertain. The length of the CDR3 is 16 residues. Germline CDR1 and CDR2: SGDLS and YYNGEE. Trimming removed 2 bases from V and 8 bases from J, with 19 bases in between. CDR3 bases: TGTGCCAGCAGCGTCGGTCAGATAAATGTTGGCGAAAAACTGTTTTTT. It specifies CASSVGQINVGEKLFF.

This chain joins TRBV29-1 and TRBJ1-6; D gene ambiguous. The CDR3 runs to 10 residues. The ends were cut back, 7 bases at V and 7 bases at J, with 5 bases in the middle. Germline V gene lookup returns CDR1 SQVTM and CDR2 ANQGSEA. The CDR3: CSAQNSPLHF. CDR3 DNA: TGCAGCGCCCAGAATTCACCCCTCCACTTT.

The J gene is TRBJ2-4, the V gene TRBV7-8, with TRBD1 matching 7 bases. The CDR3 consists of 16 residues. The germline V gene has CDR1 SGHVS and CDR2 FQNEAQ. With V trimmed by 3 bases and J by 0 bases, 5 bases remained unmatched. The CDR3 sequence is CASSFGNRGAKNIQYF. In DNA, the CDR3 is TGTGCCAGCAGCTTCGGAAACAGGGGAGCCAAAAACATTCAGTACTTC.

V gene TRBV11-1 combines with J gene TRBJ2-1, with 8 bases fitting TRBD2. This CDR3 contains 16 residues. Trimming cost V 7 bases and J 9 bases; bases outside gene matches: 17. Germline V lookup: CDR1 SGHAT, CDR2 FQDESV (reference sequence). DNA of the CDR3: TGTGCCAGCACCAAAGTGGCCGGGACTAGTGTATCTGAGCAGTTCTTC. As protein: CASTKVAGTSVSEQFF. The whole variable domain, remainder taken from reference TRBV11-1 and TRBJ2-1, is EAEVAQSPRYKITEKSQAVAFWCDPISGHATLYWYRQILGQGPELLVQFQDESVVDDSQLPKDRFSAERLKGVDSTLKIQPAELGDSAMYLCASTKVAGTSVSEQFFGPGTRLTVL.

This clonotype was counted only a few times. The V call is TRBV20-1, the J call TRBJ2-7; 11 bases are shared with TRBD2. This CDR3 contains 13 residues. With 2 bases clipped from V and 6 bases from J, the junction kept 3 bases outside the gene matches. Germline-derived CDR1 and CDR2 are DFQATT and SNEGSKA (reference sequence). The CDR3 bases are TGCAGTGCTAGACCGACTAGCGGGGCCGAGCAGTACTTC. Translating gives CSARPTSGAEQYF.

J is TRBJ2-1 and V is TRBV7-6, with TRBD1 matching 12 bases. From germline, CDR1 is SGHVS and CDR2 FNYEAQ. The J segment lost 7 bases and the V segment lost 1 base, leaving 5 bases of the junction unmatched. This CDR3 is 16 amino acids long. CDR3 DNA sequence: TGTGCCAGCAGCTTAGTGGGGGACAGGGGGCGAAATGAGCAGTTCTTC. Encoded protein: CASSLVGDRGRNEQFF.

CDR3 region: CASSFDGCTGELFF. The CDR3 DNA reads as TGTGCCAGCAGTTTCGACGGTTGCACCGGGGAGCTGTTTTTT. The V gene is TRBV12-3 or TRBV12-4, the J gene TRBJ2-2; D ambiguous. This CDR3 comprises 14 residues. The V and J ends lost 3 bases and 4 bases respectively, with 9 bases between them.

This clonotype has more than one count but fewer than ten. The chain is built from TRBV28 and TRBJ2-1; D ambiguous. CDR1 is MDHEN, CDR2 SYDVKM, per germline. The germline V and J ends were trimmed by 6 bases and 7 bases, with 16 bases remaining between them. The CDR3 loop spans 14 amino acids. The CDR3 sequence is CASSTTQSRNEQFF. The CDR3 region has the DNA TGTGCCAGCAGCACCACCCAATCAAGAAATGAGCAGTTCTTC.

The chain recombines TRBV20-1 with TRBJ2-7; D is perhaps TRBD2 (6 bases). The V gene lost 5 bases and the J gene lost 3 bases, with 17 bases spanning the gap. CDR1 DFQATT and CDR2 SNEGSKA come from the germline V gene (reference sequence). The CDR3 has 14 amino acids. The DNA of the CDR3 is TGCAGTGCTGTACCGGGACTTGGTATCTACGAGCAGTACTTC. Its translation: CSAVPGLGIYEQYF.

The chain joins TRBV7-2 to TRBJ2-5, with D perhaps matching TRBD1 or TRBD2 (7 bases each). Per germline, CDR1 SGHTA and CDR2 FQGNSA. Trimming pared 5 bases from V and 5 bases from J, leaving 18 bases between. This CDR3 has 15 residues. CDR3 protein: CASSAAGGGPETQYF. The CDR3 DNA reads TGTGCCAGCAGCGCCGCAGGGGGGGGTCCGGAGACCCAGTACTTC. Full variable domain (missing parts from reference TRBV7-2 and TRBJ2-5): GAGVSQSPSNKVTEKGKDVELRCDPISGHTALYWYRQSLGQGLEFLIYFQGNSAPDKSGLPSDRFSAERTGGSVSTLTIQRTQQEDSAVYLCASSAAGGGPETQYFGPGTRLLVL.

This clonotype has more than one count but fewer than ten. This sequence joins TRBV2 and TRBJ2-3, with a tentative D call TRBD2 (5 bases). Germline-derived CDR1 and CDR2 are SNHLY and FYNNEI. V was cut by 6 bases and J by 0 bases, with 28 bases left in between. The CDR3 runs to 20 residues. The CDR3 bases are TGTGCCAGCAGGAAGAGGCTGTCCGGACTGGGAGTAACTAGCACAGATACGCAGTATTTT. Translating it yields CASRKRLSGLGVTSTDTQYF.

The rearrangement uses TRBV7-2 and TRBJ2-1; maybe TRBD2 (5 bases). This CDR3 has 15 amino acids. CDR1 and CDR2 from the germline V gene are SGHTA and FQGNSA. V was pared by 5 bases and J by 0 bases, with 11 bases between. DNA of the CDR3: TGTGCCAGCAGCCCCGAGCGGAGCTCCTACAATGAGCAGTTCTTC. It encodes CASSPERSSYNEQFF.

This chain links TRBV20-1 with TRBJ2-7; 8 nucleotides align to TRBD1. Germline-derived CDR1 and CDR2 are DFQATT and SNEGSKA (reference sequence). CDR3 length: 13 amino acids. The V and J ends lost 3 bases and 5 bases, in that order; junction bases with no gene match: 6. The CDR3 nucleotides are TGCAGTGCTAGCTCGGACAGGGAAGACGAGCAGTACTTC. Its translation is CSASSDREDEQYF.

This clonotype was recorded many times. The V gene is TRBV7-8, the J gene TRBJ2-1, with D perhaps being TRBD1 or TRBD2 (5 bases each). This CDR3 contains 16 residues. Looked up from germline, CDR1 is SGHVS and CDR2 is FQNEAQ. Trimming stripped 5 bases from V and 7 bases from J, with 21 bases between. The CDR3 spells CASSPPGTAWVNEQFF. DNA of the CDR3: TGTGCCAGCAGCCCTCCAGGGACGGCGTGGGTAAATGAGCAGTTCTTC.

The chain is built from TRBV6-5 and TRBJ2-5; possibly TRBD1 for D (6 bases). The CDR3 sequence is 14 residues long. CDR1 is MNHEY, CDR2 SVGAGI, per germline. The ends were cut back, 0 bases at V and 3 bases at J, with 8 bases in the middle. The DNA for the CDR3 is TGTGCCAGCAGTTACTCAGAGGGGGAAGAGACCCAGTACTTC. Translation gives CASSYSEGEETQYF.

The J gene is TRBJ1-1, the V gene TRBV20-1, with 10 bases fitting TRBD1. This CDR3 region has 15 residues. The germline V gene has CDR1 DFQATT and CDR2 SNEGSKA (reference sequence). With 6 bases clipped from V and 0 bases from J, the junction kept 7 bases outside the gene matches. Written as DNA, the CDR3 is TGCAGTGCCCGCGACAGGGGGCTCGTGAACACTGAAGCTTTCTTT. It codes for CSARDRGLVNTEAFF.

This clonotype was counted at least ten times. The junction shows a germline mismatch at one end, possibly a read error. The V and J genes are TRBV7-9 and TRBJ1-6, with a possible D match to TRBD1 (5 bases). Germline CDR1 is SEHNR and CDR2 is FQNEAQ (reference sequence). The CDR3 runs to 14 residues. CDR3 coding DNA: TGTGCCAGCACCTTAGGGACGGTGAATTCACCCCTCCACTTT. Amino acid sequence: CASTLGTVNSPLHF.

There are many counts of this clonotype. J is TRBJ1-6 and V is TRBV20-1, with D unresolved. Per germline, CDR1 DFQATT and CDR2 SNEGSKA (reference sequence). This CDR3 is built from 15 residues. V lost 1 base, J lost 7 bases, and 14 bases lay in between. CDR3 in DNA: TGCAGTGCTAGAGTTAGTCAGGATGGCAATTCACCCCTCCACTTT. Protein sequence: CSARVSQDGNSPLHF.

This clonotype occurred many times. The chain links TRBV29-1 to TRBJ2-7; 11 nucleotides line up with TRBD2. CDR3 length equals 14 residues. V dropped 6 bases and J dropped 5; count of bases not matched to a gene: 9. Looked up from germline, CDR1 is SQVTM and CDR2 is ANQGSEA. This chain's CDR3 is CSVKTSGTWDEQYF. The CDR3 nucleotides read TGCAGCGTAAAGACTAGCGGGACGTGGGACGAGCAGTACTTC.